This T cell receptor (beta chain) was sequenced during a study of T cells in Graves' hyperthyroidism and ophthalmopathy. The sample holds many counts of this clonotype. Its target is unknown. Study observations and caveats: Expanded thyroid clonotypes (above 0.001) were mostly also found in blood.

Amplification targeted TCR beta CDR3 regions from RNA transcripts. With the HTBI primer set, the TCR CDR3 went through a first round of RT-PCR. In TCRdb, the multiplex PCR reads were re-called with MiXCR into one record per CDR3 protein. The top ten clones hold about 15% of a sample with fewer than 600,000 distinct CDR3 sequences, 11% to 15% of them seen once. This sample holds PBMCs from 9.5 to 10 ml fresh peripheral blood. The clonotype originates from a woman aged 35 to 49 with Graves' hyperthyroidism. Sequencing input: blood.

The DNA for the CDR3 is TGCAGCGTTGCCCGACAGGAGGGTCCCAATGAGCAGTTCTTC. The encoded protein is CSVARQEGPNEQFF. V gene TRBV29-1 combines with J gene TRBJ2-1; D possibly uses TRBD1 or TRBD2 (6 bases each). CDR3 size: 14 residues. Trimming left V 4 bases short and J 6 bases short, with 16 bases between. Germline CDR1 is SQVTM and CDR2 is ANQGSEA.